One and the same sample provided the 22 T cell receptor beta chains below, sequenced in a study of blood T cell repertoires in COVID-19. Generated by immunoSEQ multiplex PCR, the TCRdb table keeps only in-frame clones and is missing some. This table holds about 260,000 clones, about 83% found once. Sequencing input: PBMCs or T cells enriched from blood (not recorded which). The receptors were sampled from a woman in her forties or fifties who had recovered from COVID-19.

The J gene is TRBJ1-5, the V gene TRBV30; D is undetermined. Looked up from germline, CDR1 is GTSNPN and CDR2 is SVGIG (reference sequence). This CDR3 region has 12 residues. V lost 0 bases and J lost 9, with 9 bases in between. In nucleotides, the CDR3 is TGTGCCTGGAGTGTTGCCGGTGGGCCCCAGCATTTT. Translating it yields CAWSVAGGPQHF.

The rearrangement joins TRBV2 to TRBJ2-7; a weak D match, TRBD2 (5 bases). Trimming stripped 6 bases from V and 1 base from J, with 13 bases between. There are 14 residues in the CDR3. Germline CDR1 reads SNHLY; CDR2 reads FYNNEI. The CDR3, as DNA: TGTGCCAGCAGACCGGGATGGTCGTCCTACGAGCAGTACTTC. As protein: CASRPGWSSYEQYF. Based on the CDR3 plus reference TRBV2 and TRBJ2-7, the full variable domain is EPEVTQTPSHQVTQMGQEVILRCVPISNHLYFYWYRQILGQKVEFLVSFYNNEISEKSEIFDDQFSVERPDGSNFTLKIRSTKLEDSAMYFCASRPGWSSYEQYFGPGTRLTVT.

This sequence joins TRBV6-6 and TRBJ1-2, with 8 positions matching TRBD1. CDR1 MNHNY and CDR2 SVGAGI come from the germline V gene (reference sequence). This CDR3 has 15 residues. Trimming took 5 bases from V and 7 from J; bases not matched to a gene: 12. The CDR3 nucleotides read TGTGCCAGCAGTGACGATGGACAGGGTAGGAGTGGCTACACCTTC. It translates to CASSDDGQGRSGYTF.

The table lists this clone with a few counts. The rearrangement uses TRBV7-8 and TRBJ1-3; D is unresolved. CDR3 length equals 15 residues. Between the trimmed V and J ends, which lost 5 bases and 0 bases, there was a span of 11 bases. CDR1 is SGHVS, CDR2 FQNEAQ, per germline. The CDR3 region is CASSPPGYSGNTIYF. CDR3 bases: TGTGCCAGCAGCCCTCCGGGGTACTCTGGAAACACCATATATTTT.

The table lists this clone with a count of one. The chain joins TRBV9 to TRBJ1-2; 8 positions agree with TRBD1. The CDR3 length is 14 residues. The germline CDR1 and CDR2 sequences are SGDLS and YYNGEE. V shed 7 bases, J shed 2 bases, and the junction held 7 bases outside the gene matches. The DNA of the CDR3 is TGTGCCAGCGGGGACAGGATACCGAACTATGGCTACACCTTC. This gives the protein CASGDRIPNYGYTF.

The rearrangement uses TRBV15 and TRBJ2-7; TRBD2 matches at 13 bases. The CDR3 sequence is 17 residues long. Per germline, CDR1 LNHNV and CDR2 YYDKDF (reference sequence). After removal of 1 base from V and 3 bases from J, the junction contained 6 bases not matched to a gene. CDR3 in DNA: TGTGCCACCAGCAGAGTGGGACTAGCGGGGAGGAACTACGAGCAGTACTTC. Its translation: CATSRVGLAGRNYEQYF.

CDR3 sequence reads: CASSVVRRTENTGELFF. The CDR3 DNA sequence: TGTGCCAGCAGCGTAGTTCGTAGGACAGAGAACACCGGGGAGCTGTTTTTT. J is TRBJ2-2 and V is TRBV9; TRBD1 might be the D (6 bases). Germline V gives CDR1 SGDLS, CDR2 YYNGEE. The V and J ends lost 0 bases and 1 base respectively, with 13 bases between them. The CDR3 covers 17 residues.

This clone was recorded a few times. This chain joins TRBV4-2 and TRBJ2-5, with TRBD2 as a possible D gene (6 bases). Germline V gene data show CDR1 as LGHNA and CDR2 as YNFKEQ. This CDR3 has 13 residues. V was clipped by 0 bases and J by 7 bases, with 9 bases between them. The chain's CDR3 is CASSQEGGGTQYF. CDR3 in DNA: TGTGCCAGCAGCCAAGAGGGGGGTGGGACCCAGTACTTC.

The V and J genes are TRBV29-1 and TRBJ1-2; D ambiguous. Trimming stripped 1 base from V and 7 bases from J, with 13 bases between. From germline, CDR1 is SQVTM and CDR2 ANQGSEA. CDR3 length equals 13 residues. The CDR3 DNA is TGCAGCGTTGAAGCCTCCCCCCAAGCTGGCTACACCTTC. It encodes CSVEASPQAGYTF.

The V call is TRBV27, the J call TRBJ1-2, with D uncertain. The V end was cut by 6 bases, the J end by 2 bases, with 10 bases between. This CDR3 contains 13 residues. The germline CDR1 and CDR2 sequences are MNHEY and SMNVEV (reference sequence). The CDR3 region is CASSFDINYGYTF. The CDR3 region has the DNA TGTGCCAGCAGCTTTGACATAAACTATGGCTACACCTTC.

V is TRBV4-1 and J is TRBJ2-2; no definite D call. V dropped 8 bases and J dropped 4 bases, with 14 bases sitting between them. Germline assignment: CDR1 MGHRA and CDR2 YSYEKL. The CDR3 contains 14 residues. In DNA, the CDR3 is TGCGCCAGCGGCTTCTCTGTAACCACCGGGGAGCTGTTTTTT. Amino acid sequence: CASGFSVTTGELFF.

This sequence joins TRBV5-1 and TRBJ1-4; 7 bases match TRBD1. The CDR3 sequence is 15 residues long. Unmatched junction bases numbered 6, after V lost 4 bases and J lost 3 bases. The V gene's germline CDR1 is SGHRS and CDR2 YFSETQ. The CDR3 region is CASSISQGPNEKLFF. The DNA of the CDR3 is TGCGCCAGCAGCATCTCACAGGGGCCTAATGAAAAACTGTTTTTT.

This rearrangement joins TRBV5-1 to TRBJ2-2, with 13 bases lining up with TRBD2. CDR1 is SGHRS and CDR2 is YFSETQ in the germline V gene. Germline trimming cut 4 bases from V and 6 bases from J; bases unmatched to any gene: 3. This CDR3 is 15 amino acids long. The CDR3 nucleotides are TGCGCCAGCAGCCCCGGGACTAGCGGGGCCGGGGAGCTGTTTTTT. As protein: CASSPGTSGAGELFF. The whole variable domain, remainder taken from reference TRBV5-1 and TRBJ2-2, is KAGVTQTPRYLIKTRGQQVTLSCSPISGHRSVSWYQQTPGQGLQFLFEYFSETQRNKGNFPGRFSGRQFSNSRSEMNVSTLELGDSALYLCASSPGTSGAGELFFGEGSRLTVL.

The chain joins TRBV3-1 (or the pseudogene TRBV3-2) to TRBJ2-3; 11 nucleotides align to TRBD2. Trimming took 2 bases from V and 3 from J; bases not matched to a gene: 7. The CDR3 runs 17 residues. CDR1 LGHDT and CDR2 YNNKEL come from the germline V gene (reference sequence). The CDR3 sequence is CASSQHLLAGETDTQYF. CDR3 DNA sequence: TGTGCCAGCAGCCAACACCTACTAGCGGGGGAGACAGATACGCAGTATTTT.

This chain uses TRBV12-3 or TRBV12-4 with TRBJ2-5, with 8 bases fitting TRBD1. V trimming: 6 bases; J trimming: 3 bases; junction bases outside the gene matches: 3. This CDR3 is 13 amino acids long. Here the CDR3 reads CASRTTGEETQYF. The CDR3 DNA follows: TGTGCCAGCAGGACGACAGGGGAAGAGACCCAGTACTTC.

V and J are TRBV20-1 and TRBJ1-1; D gene unclear. V dropped 3 bases and J dropped 6 bases, with 14 bases sitting between them. The CDR3 sequence is 13 residues long. Germline lookup yields CDR1 DFQATT and CDR2 SNEGSKA (reference sequence). This CDR3 is CSASISTSSEAFF. DNA of the CDR3: TGCAGTGCTAGTATCTCGACTTCCTCTGAAGCTTTCTTT.

This chain connects TRBV7-8 to TRBJ1-2, with D uncertain. This CDR3 has 14 amino acids. Germline V gene data show CDR1 as SGHVS and CDR2 as FQNEAQ. V lost 5 bases, J lost 1 base, and 11 bases lay in between. The CDR3 is CASSPVFNNYGYTF. CDR3 DNA sequence: TGTGCCAGCAGCCCCGTGTTTAATAACTATGGCTACACCTTC.

This clone was detected only a few times. The chain couples TRBV5-1 to TRBJ2-3; 15 nucleotides align to TRBD2. This CDR3 contains 17 residues. Trimming at V came to 4 bases and at J to 5 bases, leaving 8 bases not matched to a gene. Germline assignment: CDR1 SGHRS and CDR2 YFSETQ. The CDR3 here is CASSLLPGLAGGDTQYF. DNA of the CDR3: TGCGCCAGCAGCCTCCTCCCGGGACTAGCGGGAGGAGATACGCAGTATTTT.

Only one count was recorded for this clone. V gene TRBV28 combines with J gene TRBJ1-5, with TRBD1 as a possible D gene (5 bases). V gave up 1 base and J gave up 5 bases, with 12 bases separating them. CDR3 size: 15 residues. Germline loops: CDR1 MDHEN, CDR2 SYDVKM. The CDR3 sequence: CASSLYRRVDQPQHF. In DNA, the CDR3 is TGTGCCAGCAGTTTATATCGCAGGGTGGATCAGCCCCAGCATTTT.

Turning to this clone: This sample also contains other DNA sequences that code for the same CDR3. The chain has TRBV9 and TRBJ1-3; TRBD1 is a possible D gene (5 bases). Trimming took off 2 bases at V and 1 base at J, with 10 bases between the two ends. Germline CDR1 is SGDLS and CDR2 is YYNGEE. The CDR3 contains 15 residues. The CDR3 sequence is CASSVGGVSGNTIYF. CDR3 DNA sequence: TGTGCCAGCAGCGTCGGGGGGGTGTCTGGAAACACCATATATTTT.

The rearrangement joins TRBV5-1 to TRBJ2-2; 7 bases match TRBD1. Trimming at V came to 0 bases and at J to 2 bases, leaving 4 bases not matched to a gene. Germline assignment: CDR1 SGHRS and CDR2 YFSETQ. The CDR3 is 16 residues long. The CDR3 loop reads CASSLATGYNTGELFF. In nucleotides, the CDR3 is TGCGCCAGCAGCTTGGCGACAGGGTACAACACCGGGGAGCTGTTTTTT.

This CDR3 is CASSLVGTQGTDTQYF. CDR3 bases: TGTGCCAGCAGCTTAGTGGGTACCCAGGGGACAGATACGCAGTATTTT. This sequence joins TRBV7-2 and TRBJ2-3, with D possibly matching TRBD1 (6 bases). Germline-derived CDR1 and CDR2 are SGHTA and FQGNSA. The CDR3 is made up of 16 amino acids. Trimming cost V 1 base and J 3 bases, with 14 bases left between them.